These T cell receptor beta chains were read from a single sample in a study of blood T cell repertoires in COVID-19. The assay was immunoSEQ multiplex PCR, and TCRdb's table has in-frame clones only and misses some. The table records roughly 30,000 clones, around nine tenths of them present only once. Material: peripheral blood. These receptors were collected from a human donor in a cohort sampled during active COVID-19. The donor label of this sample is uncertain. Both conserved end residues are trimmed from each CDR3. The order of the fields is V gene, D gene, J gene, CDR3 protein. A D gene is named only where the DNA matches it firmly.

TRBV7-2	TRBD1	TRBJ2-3	ASSLRQGYTDTQY
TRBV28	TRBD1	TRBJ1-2	ASTPRTGGFYGYT
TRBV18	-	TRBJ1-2	ASSPPGQAYGYT
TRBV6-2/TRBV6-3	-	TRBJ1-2	ASSYSAGQGGYT
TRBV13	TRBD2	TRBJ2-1	ASSSGLAGDNEQF
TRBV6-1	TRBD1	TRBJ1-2	ASSERQGALYGYT
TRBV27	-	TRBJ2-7	ASSLWGDSYEQY
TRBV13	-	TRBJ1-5	ASSLGPAGSNQPQH
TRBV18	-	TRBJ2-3	ASSPPAPRTDTQY
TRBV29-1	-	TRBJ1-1	SVANTEAF
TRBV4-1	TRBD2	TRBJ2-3	ASSQGFIKTGTRASDTQY
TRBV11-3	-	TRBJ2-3	ASSKGVGGFTDTQY
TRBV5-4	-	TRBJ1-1	ANGRAGTEAF
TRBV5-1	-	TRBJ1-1	ASSPIAGVNTEAF
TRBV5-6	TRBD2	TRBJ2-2	ASSLGLAGGPVTGELF
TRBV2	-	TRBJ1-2	ASRPSGTISYGYT